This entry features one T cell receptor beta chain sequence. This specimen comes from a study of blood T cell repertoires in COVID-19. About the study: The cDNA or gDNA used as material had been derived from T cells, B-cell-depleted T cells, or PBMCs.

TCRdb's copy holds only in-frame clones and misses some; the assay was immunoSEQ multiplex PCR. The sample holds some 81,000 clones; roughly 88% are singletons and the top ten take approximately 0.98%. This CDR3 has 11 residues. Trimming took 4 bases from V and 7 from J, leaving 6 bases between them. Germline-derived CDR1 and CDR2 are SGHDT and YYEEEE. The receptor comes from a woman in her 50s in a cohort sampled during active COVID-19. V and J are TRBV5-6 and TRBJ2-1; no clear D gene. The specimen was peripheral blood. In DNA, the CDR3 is TGTGCCAGCAGCCGTTTTAATGAGCAGTTCTTC. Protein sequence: CASSRFNEQFF.